These T cell receptor beta chains were read from a single sample in a study of blood T cell repertoires in COVID-19. Produced via immunoSEQ multiplex PCR; TCRdb's table is partial and in-frame only. Of around 100,000 clones listed, about 86% are singletons. The material sequenced was PBMCs or T cells enriched from blood (not recorded which). The source of these receptors is a woman in her forties or fifties who had recovered from COVID-19. Both conserved end residues are part of each CDR3. The D gene is left open where the match is weak. The size of a clone is reported for some rows only, either as once, few or many, or as a class for expanded clones.

J: TRBJ2-1
D: TRBD2
V: TRBV7-2
length: 15
size: NA
CDR3: CASSYLAGGSSEQFF
DNA: TGTGCCAGCAGCTACCTAGCGGGAGGTTCAAGCGAGCAGTTCTTC

J: TRBJ1-5
D: NA
V: TRBV3-1/TRBV3-2
length: 15
size: NA
CDR3: CASSPGQFSNQPQHF
DNA: TGTGCCAGCAGCCCCGGACAGTTTAGCAATCAGCCCCAGCATTTT

J: TRBJ1-1
D: TRBD1
V: TRBV24-1
length: 18
size: NA
CDR3: CATSVTLATGGRDTEAFF
DNA: TGTGCCACCAGTGTCACCCTGGCCACAGGGGGCCGAGACACTGAAGCTTTCTTT

J: TRBJ1-2
D: NA
V: TRBV7-9
length: 14
size: NA
CDR3: CASLHSGGPSGYTF
DNA: TGTGCCAGTCTGCATAGTGGCGGCCCCTCCGGCTACACCTTC

J: TRBJ2-6
D: TRBD1
V: TRBV28
length: 15
size: NA
CDR3: CASREQGPGANVLTF
DNA: TGTGCCAGCAGGGAACAGGGGCCCGGGGCCAACGTCCTGACTTTC

J: TRBJ2-7
D: TRBD1
V: TRBV7-6
length: 15
size: few
CDR3: CASSLGTGDRYEQYF
DNA: TGTGCCAGCAGCCTTGGGACAGGGGATCGCTACGAGCAGTACTTC

J: TRBJ1-6
D: TRBD1
V: TRBV3-1/TRBV3-2
length: 15
size: NA
CDR3: CASSQGTGSNSPLHF
DNA: TGTGCCAGCAGCCAAGGGACAGGCTCTAATTCACCCCTCCACTTT

J: TRBJ2-7
D: TRBD2
V: TRBV28
length: 15
size: NA
CDR3: CASSLWASGPYEQYF
DNA: TGTGCCAGCAGTTTATGGGCTAGCGGACCCTACGAGCAGTACTTC

J: TRBJ2-3
D: NA
V: TRBV19
length: 15
size: NA
CDR3: CASTTEGSPTDTQYF
DNA: TGTGCCAGTACCACGGAGGGGTCTCCCACAGATACGCAGTATTTT

J: TRBJ2-7
D: TRBD1
V: TRBV5-6
length: 16
size: NA
CDR3: CASSFPPGQALYEQYF
DNA: TGTGCCAGCAGCTTCCCACCGGGACAGGCTCTCTACGAGCAGTACTTC

J: TRBJ1-1
D: TRBD1
V: TRBV3-1/TRBV3-2
length: 14
size: NA
CDR3: CASSLGQMNTEAFF
DNA: TGTGCCAGCAGCCTGGGACAGATGAACACTGAAGCTTTCTTT

J: TRBJ1-1
D: NA
V: TRBV10-2
length: 15
size: NA
CDR3: CASSDNSFMNTEAFF
DNA: TGCGCCAGCAGTGATAACAGTTTCATGAACACTGAAGCTTTCTTT

J: TRBJ1-1
D: NA
V: TRBV11-3
length: 13
size: NA
CDR3: CASSLVTGAEAFF
DNA: TGTGCCAGCAGCTTAGTGACGGGGGCTGAAGCTTTCTTT

J: TRBJ1-1
D: NA
V: TRBV5-1
length: 13
size: NA
CDR3: CASRHDMNTEAFF
DNA: TGCGCCAGCAGACACGACATGAACACTGAAGCTTTCTTT

J: TRBJ1-5
D: TRBD1
V: TRBV5-6
length: 15
size: NA
CDR3: CASSFRDRYNQPQHF
DNA: TGTGCCAGCAGCTTCCGGGACAGGTACAATCAGCCCCAGCATTTT

J: TRBJ1-3
D: TRBD1
V: TRBV19
length: 17
size: NA
CDR3: CASSVGTGFVSGNTIYF
DNA: TGTGCCAGTAGTGTCGGGACAGGGTTTGTCTCTGGAAACACCATATATTTT

J: TRBJ2-1
D: TRBD2
V: TRBV7-8
length: 15
size: NA
CDR3: CASSPLLAGGPEQFF
DNA: TGTGCCAGCAGCCCCCTACTAGCGGGGGGGCCCGAGCAGTTCTTC

J: TRBJ1-3
D: TRBD1
V: TRBV7-9
length: 16
size: few
CDR3: CASSDTGQYSGNTIYF
DNA: TGTGCCAGCAGCGATACGGGACAGTACTCTGGAAACACCATATATTTT

J: TRBJ2-7
D: NA
V: TRBV7-8
length: 16
size: once
CDR3: CASSLGSGTNSYEQYF
DNA: TGTGCCAGCAGCTTAGGCTCCGGGACAAACTCCTACGAGCAGTACTTC

J: TRBJ2-5
D: TRBD1
V: TRBV28
length: 14
size: NA
CDR3: CAIEDRGRGETQYF
DNA: TGTGCCATCGAAGACAGGGGGCGGGGAGAGACCCAGTACTTC

J: TRBJ2-1
D: NA
V: TRBV13
length: 16
size: NA
CDR3: CASSPMEGRFKNEQFF
DNA: TGTGCCAGCAGCCCAATGGAGGGCCGGTTCAAAAATGAGCAGTTCTTC

J: TRBJ2-7
D: NA
V: TRBV6-5
length: 13
size: once
CDR3: CAISRGIEYEQYF
DNA: TGTGCCATCTCCCGCGGCATAGAGTACGAGCAGTACTTC

J: TRBJ2-7
D: TRBD1
V: TRBV19
length: 18
size: once
CDR3: CASSIRFSGTGYRNEQYF
DNA: TGTGCCAGTAGTATACGATTTTCCGGGACAGGGTATCGCAACGAGCAGTACTTC

J: TRBJ1-6
D: TRBD1
V: TRBV30
length: 14
size: few
CDR3: CAWRPGGIGSPLHF
DNA: TGTGCCTGGAGGCCAGGGGGGATAGGATCACCCCTCCACTTT

J: TRBJ1-4
D: TRBD1
V: TRBV7-6
length: 14
size: few
CDR3: CASSLGGTAQKLFF
DNA: TGTGCCAGCAGCTTAGGGGGGACAGCCCAAAAACTGTTTTTT

J: TRBJ2-5
D: NA
V: TRBV14
length: 11
size: NA
CDR3: CASSLQVTQYF
DNA: TGTGCCAGCAGCCTCCAGGTCACCCAGTACTTC

J: TRBJ2-3
D: TRBD1
V: TRBV24-1
length: 16
size: NA
CDR3: CATSDLTGDSTDTQYF
DNA: TGTGCCACCAGTGATTTGACAGGGGATAGCACAGATACGCAGTATTTT

J: TRBJ2-3
D: TRBD2
V: TRBV6-1
length: 15
size: few
CDR3: CASSWTRGSTDTQYF
DNA: TGTGCCAGCAGTTGGACTAGGGGTAGCACAGATACGCAGTATTTT

J: TRBJ2-1
D: NA
V: TRBV28
length: 12
size: once
CDR3: CASRVRFDEQFF
DNA: TGTGCCAGCAGGGTGAGGTTCGATGAGCAGTTCTTC

J: TRBJ1-5
D: NA
V: TRBV19
length: 15
size: NA
CDR3: CASSMGGGSNQPQHF
DNA: TGTGCCAGTAGTATGGGAGGGGGTAGCAATCAGCCCCAGCATTTT

J: TRBJ1-1
D: NA
V: TRBV30
length: 13
size: few
CDR3: CAWSVRRSVEAFF
DNA: TGTGCCTGGAGTGTCAGAAGAAGTGTTGAAGCTTTCTTT

J: TRBJ1-6
D: TRBD1
V: TRBV5-5
length: 15
size: NA
CDR3: CASSLGDRDNSPLHF
DNA: TGTGCCAGCAGCTTGGGGGACAGAGATAATTCACCCCTCCACTTT

J: TRBJ2-3
D: TRBD2
V: TRBV7-2
length: 18
size: few
CDR3: CASSRGTSGGAGTDTQYF
DNA: TGTGCCAGCAGCCGCGGGACTAGCGGGGGGGCTGGCACAGATACGCAGTATTTT

J: TRBJ2-6
D: TRBD1
V: TRBV2
length: 16
size: once
CDR3: CASSGTGRSGANVLTF
DNA: TGTGCCAGCAGTGGGACAGGGAGGTCTGGGGCCAACGTCCTGACTTTC

J: TRBJ2-3
D: NA
V: TRBV5-4
length: 15
size: NA
CDR3: CASSLGGLPTDTQYF
DNA: TGTGCCAGCAGCTTAGGGGGACTACCCACAGATACGCAGTATTTT

J: TRBJ2-7
D: NA
V: TRBV3-1/TRBV3-2
length: 17
size: NA
CDR3: CASSQEGEGPILDEQYF
DNA: TGTGCCAGCAGCCAAGAAGGGGAAGGTCCTATCCTTGACGAGCAGTACTTC

J: TRBJ2-1
D: NA
V: TRBV3-1/TRBV3-2
length: 14
size: once
CDR3: CASSQDARSGEQFF
DNA: TGTGCCAGCAGCCAAGATGCGCGTTCCGGTGAGCAGTTCTTC

J: TRBJ2-1
D: NA
V: TRBV21-1
length: 16
size: NA
CDR3: CASSKEGRRRNNEQFF
DNA: TGTGCCAGCAGCAAAGAAGGAAGGAGACGGAACAATGAGCAGTTCTTC

J: TRBJ1-1
D: NA
V: TRBV7-3
length: 13
size: once
CDR3: CASSLQSNTEAFF
DNA: TGTGCCAGCAGCTTGCAGTCGAACACTGAAGCTTTCTTT

J: TRBJ1-2
D: NA
V: TRBV5-4
length: 13
size: NA
CDR3: CASSLLANYGYTF
DNA: TGTGCCAGCAGCTTGTTAGCTAACTATGGCTACACCTTC

J: TRBJ2-1
D: TRBD2
V: TRBV7-2
length: 16
size: NA
CDR3: CASSLLAGANYNEQFF
DNA: TGTGCCAGCAGCTTGCTAGCGGGGGCTAACTACAATGAGCAGTTCTTC

J: TRBJ2-5
D: TRBD2
V: TRBV5-4
length: 16
size: NA
CDR3: CASSSRTSNDWETQYF
DNA: TGTGCCAGCAGCTCACGGACTAGCAACGATTGGGAGACCCAGTACTTC

J: TRBJ1-3
D: NA
V: TRBV12-3/TRBV12-4
length: 12
size: NA
CDR3: CASSTQGDTIYF
DNA: TGTGCCAGCAGTACACAGGGAGACACCATATATTTT

J: TRBJ2-1
D: TRBD2
V: TRBV11-2
length: 16
size: NA
CDR3: CASSLRLAGKYNEQFF
DNA: TGTGCCAGCAGCTTAAGACTAGCGGGGAAATACAATGAGCAGTTCTTC

J: TRBJ1-1
D: NA
V: TRBV30
length: 13
size: NA
CDR3: CAWSPSTVAEAFF
DNA: TGTGCCTGGAGCCCCTCGACAGTGGCTGAAGCTTTCTTT

J: TRBJ2-2
D: TRBD2
V: TRBV9
length: 15
size: NA
CDR3: CASSVQRGLTGELFF
DNA: TGTGCCAGCAGCGTACAGCGGGGACTCACCGGGGAGCTGTTTTTT

J: TRBJ2-5
D: TRBD1
V: TRBV5-1
length: 17
size: few
CDR3: CASSLEWTGGFGETQYF
DNA: TGCGCCAGCAGCTTGGAGTGGACAGGGGGATTCGGAGAGACCCAGTACTTC

J: TRBJ2-3
D: TRBD2
V: TRBV5-1
length: 18
size: once
CDR3: CASSRGLAGMYQGDTQYF
DNA: TGCGCCAGCAGCCGCGGACTAGCGGGAATGTATCAGGGAGATACGCAGTATTTT

J: TRBJ2-7
D: NA
V: TRBV18
length: 14
size: NA
CDR3: CASSREQGGYEQYF
DNA: TGTGCCAGCTCAAGGGAACAGGGTGGGTACGAGCAGTACTTC

J: TRBJ1-2
D: NA
V: TRBV5-6
length: 13
size: NA
CDR3: CASSLEQSYGYTF
DNA: TGTGCCAGCAGCTTGGAACAGAGCTATGGCTACACCTTC

J: TRBJ2-3
D: NA
V: TRBV4-1
length: 15
size: NA
CDR3: CASSQASGGLDTQYF
DNA: TGCGCCAGCAGCCAAGCATCCGGGGGACTTGATACGCAGTATTTT

J: TRBJ2-7
D: NA
V: TRBV30
length: 15
size: once
CDR3: CAWVSGGTGPYEQYF
DNA: TGTGCCTGGGTTTCGGGAGGGACAGGGCCCTACGAGCAGTACTTC

J: TRBJ1-1
D: TRBD1
V: TRBV30
length: 14
size: NA
CDR3: CAWSEQGVRTEAFF
DNA: TGTGCCTGGAGTGAACAGGGGGTACGGACTGAAGCTTTCTTT

J: TRBJ2-1
D: TRBD2
V: TRBV7-3
length: 14
size: NA
CDR3: CASSLLAGAYEQFF
DNA: TGTGCCAGCAGCTTACTAGCGGGAGCTTATGAGCAGTTCTTC

J: TRBJ2-3
D: NA
V: TRBV19
length: 17
size: NA
CDR3: CASSIVASRSYTDTQYF
DNA: TGTGCCAGTAGTATAGTGGCGTCGCGGAGTTACACAGATACGCAGTATTTT

J: TRBJ2-3
D: TRBD2
V: TRBV7-8
length: 17
size: NA
CDR3: CASSLPTSGGNTDTQYF
DNA: TGTGCCAGCAGCTTGCCCACTAGCGGGGGAAACACAGATACGCAGTATTTT

J: TRBJ1-6
D: TRBD1
V: TRBV6-5
length: 14
size: NA
CDR3: CASSRTGQDSPLHF
DNA: TGTGCCAGCAGCCGGACAGGGCAGGACTCACCCCTCCACTTT

J: TRBJ1-1
D: NA
V: TRBV5-4
length: 15
size: NA
CDR3: CASSLVRGAGTEAFF
DNA: TGTGCCAGCAGCTTGGTGAGAGGGGCGGGGACTGAAGCTTTCTTT

J: TRBJ1-2
D: NA
V: TRBV10-3
length: 14
size: NA
CDR3: CAISERVALTGYTF
DNA: TGTGCCATCAGTGAGCGGGTGGCCTTAACCGGCTACACCTTC

J: TRBJ2-3
D: NA
V: TRBV2
length: 13
size: few
CDR3: CASSASRTDTQYF
DNA: TGTGCCAGCAGTGCTAGCCGCACAGATACGCAGTATTTT